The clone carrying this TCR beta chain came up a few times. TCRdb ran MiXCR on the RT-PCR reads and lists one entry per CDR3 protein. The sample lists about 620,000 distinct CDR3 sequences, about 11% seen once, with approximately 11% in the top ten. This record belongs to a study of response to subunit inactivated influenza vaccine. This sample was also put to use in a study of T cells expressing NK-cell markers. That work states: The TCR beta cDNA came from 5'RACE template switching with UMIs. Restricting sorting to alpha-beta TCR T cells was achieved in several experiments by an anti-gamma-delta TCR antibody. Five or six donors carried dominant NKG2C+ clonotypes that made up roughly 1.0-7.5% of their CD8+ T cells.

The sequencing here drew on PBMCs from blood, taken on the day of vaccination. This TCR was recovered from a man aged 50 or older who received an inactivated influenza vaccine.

CDR3 DNA: TGCAGTGCTAGGGTGGGGTCTGCCGGTGAGCAGTTCTTC. It is translated as CSARVGSAGEQFF. V is TRBV20-1 and J is TRBJ2-1; D is unresolved. Germline V gene data show CDR1 as DFQATT and CDR2 as SNEGSKA (reference sequence). V was trimmed by 3 bases and J by 9 bases, leaving 15 bases between them. This CDR3 spans 13 amino acids.